This T cell receptor (beta chain) was identified in a study of vaccination and CD4 T cells after COVID-19. Trimming pared 2 bases from V and 5 bases from J, leaving 19 bases between. CDR3 length: 16 amino acids. From germline, CDR1 is MRHNA and CDR2 SNTAGT. Time point: late sampling 161 to 241 days after vaccination in a few convalescent patients. As for treatment: roughly nine-day PBMC culture with coronavirus spike peptide pools or control peptides (ViraFEST assay). Following a culture period (around 10 days), negative selection was used to isolate CD4+ T cells. The study sequenced cultured CD4+ T cell DNA using the Oncomine TCR Beta short-read assay. One entry per CDR3 protein results from TCRdb running MiXCR on the PCR reads. The table has 20,000 or so distinct CDR3 sequences, around 33% seen once. Regarding this clonotype: Its target is unknown.

The receptor's source is a human donor who had recovered from COVID-19. Sequencing was performed on CD4+ T cells from blood, cultured in vitro, taken about 7 months after SARS-CoV-2 vaccination. This rearrangement joins TRBV6-4 to TRBJ2-7; weak D call: TRBD2 (5 bases). The CDR3 region has the DNA TGTGCCAGCAGTGACACCCAGCGGAAGGATCTCCACGAGCAGTACTTC. The encoded protein is CASSDTQRKDLHEQYF.